This T cell receptor beta chain stems from a study of T-cell memory formation after mild COVID-19. Whole-study results and caveats: Contracting CD4+ clones lay largely in CM and EM, with CD8+ ones residing in EMRA. Proof of SARS-CoV-2 specificity was absent for the second-wave clones that crested on day 37. From day 15 to 85, contracting clones were balanced between CD4 and CD8, whereas later expanders leaned toward CD4+.

CDR3 length equals 13 residues. CDR1 is SGHRS and CDR2 is YFSETQ in the germline V gene. The junction had 1 base not matched to a gene; V was cut back by 0 bases and J by 8 bases. The TCR alpha and TCR beta cDNA libraries, bearing sample barcodes and UMIs, were generated by 5'RACE using constant-segment primers. MiXCR, run by TCRdb on the 5' RACE reads, gives a single entry per CDR3 protein. The sample lists roughly 110,000 distinct CDR3 sequences, roughly 14% occurring once. The sample holds a few counts of this clonotype. Its target is unknown. This sequence joins TRBV5-1 and TRBJ2-5; 10 bases fit TRBD1. This TCR came from a man aged 18 to 29 who had mild COVID-19 (a few samples of this study predate the infection). Cell type and time point are not known. Sequenced: PBMCs or a T cell subset sorted from them (not recorded which). CDR3 coding DNA: TGCGCCAGCAGCTTGGGACAGGGGGCCACCCAGTACTTC. Encoded protein: CASSLGQGATQYF.